The 5 T cell receptor beta chains below were found in one sample sequenced in a study of T cells in Graves' hyperthyroidism and ophthalmopathy. RNA transcripts provided the source from which TCR beta CDR3 regions were amplified. The HTBI primer set drove a first-round RT-PCR of the TCR CDR3. TCRdb reanalysed the multiplex PCR reads using MiXCR and keeps one entry per CDR3 protein. This table has under 450,000 distinct CDR3 sequences, about 15% appearing once. Sample: blood. These receptor sequences come from a young woman with Graves' hyperthyroidism that later progressed to Graves' ophthalmopathy.

This clonotype was detected a few times. V is TRBV28 and J is TRBJ2-7, with 11 bases fitting TRBD1. Unmatched junction bases numbered 7, after V lost 5 bases and J lost 4 bases. CDR3 length: 15 amino acids. Per germline, CDR1 MDHEN and CDR2 SYDVKM. CDR3 residues: CASSPTGTGGYEQYF. CDR3 DNA sequence: TGTGCCAGCAGTCCAACCGGGACAGGGGGGTACGAGCAGTACTTC.

The table lists this clonotype with many counts. The chain couples TRBV11-2 to TRBJ1-3; D is unresolved. V lost 4 bases to trimming and J lost 2 bases, with 15 bases between them. From germline, CDR1 is SGHAT and CDR2 FQNNGV. This CDR3 region has 16 residues. The CDR3 coding sequence is TGTGCCAGCAGCTCTCGGCAGGTTTGGGCTGGAAACACCATATATTTT. Protein sequence: CASSSRQVWAGNTIYF.

This clonotype was found many times. This chain links TRBV15 with TRBJ1-4; D gene unclear. In germline, CDR1 is LNHNV, CDR2 YYDKDF (reference sequence). Trimming stripped 3 bases from V and 0 bases from J, with 14 bases between. The CDR3 length is 17 residues. DNA of the CDR3: TGTGCCACCAGCAGCCATGGACGGATTGCAACTAATGAAAAACTGTTTTTT. Its translation is CATSSHGRIATNEKLFF.

This clonotype was seen at least ten times. The chain links TRBV10-3 to TRBJ2-6; D might be TRBD1 (6 bases). Germline CDR1 reads ENHRY; CDR2 reads SYGVKD. CDR3 length: 15 residues. Trimming removed 2 bases at V and 2 bases at J, with 7 bases between. CDR3 nucleotide sequence: TGTGCCATCAGTGAGAGGGGGACTGGGGCCAACGTCCTGACTTTC. Encoded protein: CAISERGTGANVLTF.

This clonotype was seen repeatedly, ten times or more. V and J are TRBV2 and TRBJ2-3; a weak D match, TRBD2 (6 bases). The length of the CDR3 is 13 residues. Looked up from germline, CDR1 is SNHLY and CDR2 is FYNNEI. The V end lost 9 bases, the J end lost 4 bases, and 14 bases lay between the germline ends. The CDR3, as DNA: TGTGCCAGTCAGCGGTCTAGCGCAGATACGCAGTATTTT. Protein sequence: CASQRSSADTQYF.